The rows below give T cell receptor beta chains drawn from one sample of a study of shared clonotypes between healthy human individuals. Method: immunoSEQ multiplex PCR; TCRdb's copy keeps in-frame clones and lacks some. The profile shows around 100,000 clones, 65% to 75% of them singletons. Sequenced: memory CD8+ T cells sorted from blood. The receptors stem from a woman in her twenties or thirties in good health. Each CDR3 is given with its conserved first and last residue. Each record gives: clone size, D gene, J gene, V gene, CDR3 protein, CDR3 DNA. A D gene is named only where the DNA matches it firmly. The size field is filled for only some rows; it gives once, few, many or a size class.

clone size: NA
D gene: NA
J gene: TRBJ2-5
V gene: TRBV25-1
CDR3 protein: CASSELKTTHTQETQYF
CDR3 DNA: TGTGCCAGCAGTGAATTGAAGACTACACACACCCAAGAGACCCAGTACTTC

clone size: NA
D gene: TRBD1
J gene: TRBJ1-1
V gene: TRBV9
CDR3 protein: CASSSGTGSGNTEAFF
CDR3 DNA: TGTGCCAGCAGCTCCGGGACAGGGAGCGGGAACACTGAAGCTTTCTTT

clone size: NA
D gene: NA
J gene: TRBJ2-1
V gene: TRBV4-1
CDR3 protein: CASSQAKRNEQFF
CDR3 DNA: TGCGCCAGCAGCCAGGCAAAGCGCAATGAGCAGTTCTTC

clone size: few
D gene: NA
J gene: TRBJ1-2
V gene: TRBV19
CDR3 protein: CASSPTRQLNYGYTF
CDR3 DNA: TGTGCCAGTAGTCCTACCCGACAGCTTAACTATGGCTACACCTTC

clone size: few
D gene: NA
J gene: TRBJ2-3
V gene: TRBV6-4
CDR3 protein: CASSPGSTDTQYF
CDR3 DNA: TGTGCCAGCAGTCCGGGGAGCACAGATACGCAGTATTTT

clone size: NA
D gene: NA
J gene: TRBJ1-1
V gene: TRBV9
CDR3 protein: CASSVGHLGGDTEAFF
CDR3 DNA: TGTGCCAGCAGCGTAGGCCACCTCGGGGGCGACACTGAAGCTTTCTTT

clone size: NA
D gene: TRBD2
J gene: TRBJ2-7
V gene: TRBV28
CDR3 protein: CASISHTGGPSYEQYF
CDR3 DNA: TGTGCCAGCATTAGTCACACGGGAGGGCCGTCGTACGAGCAGTACTTC

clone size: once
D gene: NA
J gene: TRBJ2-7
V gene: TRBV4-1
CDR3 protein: CASSQTRRTYEQYF
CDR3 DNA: TGCGCCAGCAGCCAAACTCGGCGGACCTACGAGCAGTACTTC

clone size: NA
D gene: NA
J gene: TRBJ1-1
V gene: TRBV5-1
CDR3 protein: CASSLETRNTEAFF
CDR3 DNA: TGCGCCAGCAGCCTGGAGACCCGGAACACTGAAGCTTTCTTT

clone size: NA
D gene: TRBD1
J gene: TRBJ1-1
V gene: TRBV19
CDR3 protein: CASSTWTGWVGTEAFF
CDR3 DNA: TGTGCCAGTAGTACCTGGACAGGGTGGGTCGGGACTGAAGCTTTCTTT

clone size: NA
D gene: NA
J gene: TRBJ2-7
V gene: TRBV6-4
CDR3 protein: CASSSTGLTYEQYF
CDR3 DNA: TGTGCCAGCAGTTCAACGGGCCTGACCTACGAGCAGTACTTC

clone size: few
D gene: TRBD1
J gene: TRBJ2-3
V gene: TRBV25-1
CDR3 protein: CASSPGTGIDTQYF
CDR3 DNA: TGTGCCAGCAGCCCGGGGACAGGGATAGATACGCAGTATTTT

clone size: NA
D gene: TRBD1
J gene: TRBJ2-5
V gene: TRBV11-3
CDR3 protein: CASSLGGQSKETQYF
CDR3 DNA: TGTGCCAGCAGCTTAGGGGGACAGTCCAAAGAGACCCAGTACTTC

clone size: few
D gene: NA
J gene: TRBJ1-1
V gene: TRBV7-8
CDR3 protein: CASSLALGYTEAFF
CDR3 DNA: TGTGCCAGCAGCTTAGCTTTGGGTTACACTGAAGCTTTCTTT

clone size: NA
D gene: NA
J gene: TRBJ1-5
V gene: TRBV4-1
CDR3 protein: CASSQDSGGTGLFLWPQHF
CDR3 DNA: TGCGCCAGCAGCCAAGATAGCGGGGGAACAGGGCTCTTTTTGTGGCCCCAGCATTTT

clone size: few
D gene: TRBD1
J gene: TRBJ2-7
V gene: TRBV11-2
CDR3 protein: CASSPRDRGANEQYF
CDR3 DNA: TGTGCCAGCAGCCCCAGGGACAGGGGTGCCAACGAGCAGTACTTC

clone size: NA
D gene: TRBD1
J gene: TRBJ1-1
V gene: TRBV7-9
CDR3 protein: CASSSTGENAEAFF
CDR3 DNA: TGTGCCAGCAGCTCCACAGGGGAGAATGCTGAAGCTTTCTTT

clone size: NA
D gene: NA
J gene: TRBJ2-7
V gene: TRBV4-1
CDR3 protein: CASSHKIAYEQYF
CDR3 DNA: TGCGCCAGCAGCCACAAAATCGCCTACGAGCAGTACTTC

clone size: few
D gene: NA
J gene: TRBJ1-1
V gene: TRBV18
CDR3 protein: CASSLNGQSEAFF
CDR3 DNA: TGTGCCAGCTCACTCAACGGTCAGTCTGAAGCTTTCTTT

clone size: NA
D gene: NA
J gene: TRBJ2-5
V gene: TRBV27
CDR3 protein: CASRALGPYQETQYF
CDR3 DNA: TGTGCCAGCAGGGCCCTGGGACCGTACCAAGAGACCCAGTACTTC

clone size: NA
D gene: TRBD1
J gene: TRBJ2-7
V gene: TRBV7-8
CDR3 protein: CASSSWTGYEQYF
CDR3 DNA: TGTGCCAGCAGCTCTTGGACAGGGTACGAGCAGTACTTC

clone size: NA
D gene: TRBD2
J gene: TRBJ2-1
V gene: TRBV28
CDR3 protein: CASRLNSIGGRAYNEQFF
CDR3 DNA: TGTGCCAGCAGACTGAATTCTATTGGCGGGAGGGCCTACAATGAGCAGTTCTTC

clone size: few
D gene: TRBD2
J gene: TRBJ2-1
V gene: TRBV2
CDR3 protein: CASSDALAGVDEQFF
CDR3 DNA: TGTGCCAGCAGTGATGCACTAGCGGGAGTCGATGAGCAGTTCTTC

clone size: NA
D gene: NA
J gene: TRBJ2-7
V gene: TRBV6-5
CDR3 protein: CASSYSGRPAYEQYF
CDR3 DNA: TGTGCCAGCAGTTACTCAGGCAGGCCAGCCTACGAGCAGTACTTC

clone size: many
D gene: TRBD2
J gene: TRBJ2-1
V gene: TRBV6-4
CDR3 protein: CASSDSSGSGYNEQFF
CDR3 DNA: TGTGCCAGCAGTGACTCGAGCGGGAGCGGGTACAATGAGCAGTTCTTC

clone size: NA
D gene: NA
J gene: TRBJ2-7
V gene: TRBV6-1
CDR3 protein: CASSVIENRDRNAYEQYF
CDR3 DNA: TGTGCCAGCAGTGTCATTGAAAATCGAGACAGGAATGCCTACGAGCAGTACTTC

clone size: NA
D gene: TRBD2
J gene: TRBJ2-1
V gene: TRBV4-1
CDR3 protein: CASSQQAGSYNEQFF
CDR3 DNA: TGCGCCAGCAGCCAACAAGCGGGAAGCTACAATGAGCAGTTCTTC

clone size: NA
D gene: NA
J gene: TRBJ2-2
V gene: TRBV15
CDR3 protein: CATSRPEANTGELFF
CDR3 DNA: TGTGCCACCAGCAGGCCGGAGGCTAACACCGGGGAGCTGTTTTTT

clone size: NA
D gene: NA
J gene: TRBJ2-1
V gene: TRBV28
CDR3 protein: CASSWPGGGSFYNEQFF
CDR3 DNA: TGTGCCAGCAGTTGGCCGGGTGGGGGTTCCTTTTACAATGAGCAGTTCTTC

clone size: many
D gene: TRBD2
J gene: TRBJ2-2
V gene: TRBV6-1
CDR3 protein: CASSSGRDGAGELFF
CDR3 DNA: TGTGCCAGCAGTAGCGGGAGGGATGGGGCCGGGGAGCTGTTTTTT

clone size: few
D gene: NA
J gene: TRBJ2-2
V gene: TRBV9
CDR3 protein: CASSENTGELFF
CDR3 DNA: TGTGCCAGCAGCGAGAACACCGGGGAGCTGTTTTTT

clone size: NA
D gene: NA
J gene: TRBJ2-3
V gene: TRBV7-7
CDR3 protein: CASSLSTGYPHTQYF
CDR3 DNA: TGTGCCAGCAGCTTATCAACAGGGTACCCCCATACGCAGTATTTT

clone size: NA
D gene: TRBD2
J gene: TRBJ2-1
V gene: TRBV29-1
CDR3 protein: CSVDPGLGGNEQFF
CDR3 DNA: TGCAGCGTTGACCCGGGACTAGGGGGCAATGAGCAGTTCTTC